This T cell receptor beta chain was sequenced during a study of blood T cell repertoires in COVID-19. Study information: PBMCs, B-cell-depleted T cells, or T cells were the source of the cDNA or gDNA that made up the material.

Authors' analysis steps: Estimation of nucleated cell counts was performed using reference gene primer amplification. This table comes from immunoSEQ multiplex PCR, and its TCRdb copy is limited to in-frame clones, with some not included. V and J calls and clone size are those listed in that table; D and trimming were worked out from the DNA. The sample yields under 250,000 clones, around 85% seen once. Germline-derived CDR1 and CDR2 are SGHRS and YFSETQ. V dropped 5 bases and J dropped 5; count of bases not matched to a gene: 4. The CDR3 runs 15 residues. The sequence was obtained from a woman between 45 and 65 years old with acute COVID-19. Material: PBMCs or T cells enriched from blood (not recorded which). The chain couples TRBV5-1 to TRBJ2-5, with 15 bases identical to TRBD2. The CDR3 sequence is CASRPGTSGGETQYF. The DNA for the CDR3 is TGCGCCAGCAGACCCGGGACTAGCGGGGGGGAGACCCAGTACTTC.